The T cell receptor beta chain under discussion was sequenced for a study of identical twins (dated by TCRdb to the mid-2010s). Regarding the complete study: TCR alpha and beta repertoires from monozygotic twins, unrelated adults of various ages and cord blood were deep-sequenced to test whether fetal clonotypes persist. To rule out contamination, replicate twin experiments were performed at different times with different library preparation protocols.

Every donor in the study was a healthy Caucasian. Results and caveats for the whole study, not just this receptor: Fewer insertions were carried by abundant cord blood beta clonotypes, a similar but weaker trend appeared in young adult naive repertoires, and no such trend appeared in memory repertoires. In monozygotic twins, recombination models systematically underestimated out-of-frame TCR alpha sharing, but the models matched the sharing seen between unrelated individuals. Because the same donors could not be followed over many years, the conclusions depended on cross-sectional statistical analysis. Excess twin sharing in beta out-of-frame sequences was weaker because fewer shared sequences lowered the signal-to-noise ratio. Out-of-frame TCR alpha sequences shared between twins showed an excess of low generation-probability sequences compared with coincidental sharing between unrelated individuals. Invariant T cells such as MAIT and iNKT could partly confound zero-insertion analyses, although diverse VJ usage argued against such confounding for most clonotypes.

Receptor amplification or capture employed 5' RACE. The reads were generated on an Illumina HiSeq 2000. Template switching introduced a universal primer binding site; the final cDNA contained a unique molecular identifier, enabling accurate counting of TCR cDNA molecules. First-strand cDNA for TCR alpha and beta chains was synthesized from specific primers in the conserved constant-segment region. To control for contamination, each cDNA library was double barcoded with a SMART-Mk sample barcode plus Illumina barcodes. TruSeq adapter sequences and Illumina sample barcodes were added in two successive PCR steps. Sequencing of the TCR alpha and beta cDNA libraries was done on the Illumina HiSeq platform using custom primers. Per the source publication's procedure: MiGEC was used to process raw reads and extract unique molecular identifiers, and MiXCR was used to find CDR3 positions. For each individual, recombination models were inferred using an EM algorithm with the repgenHMM and IGoR tools. Shared clonotypes were analyzed with the tcR package in R, and sharing was normalized by the product of cloneset sizes. Out-of-frame nonproductive sequences were analyzed to study raw recombination free of thymic and clonal selection effects. The raw public data were reprocessed by TCRdb itself: fastp quality trimming at Q25, MiXCR clonotype calling, in-frame beta chains only. Every CDR3 protein is listed once, alongside the most common genes and DNA of its rows. TCRdb, rather than the study authors, made the V and J calls. In all, the sample holds around 1.7 million distinct CDR3 sequences, and about 30% of those were seen once. The top ten clones comprise around 0.25% of the sample.

In regard to this clonotype: Its binding antigen is unknown. Base qualities are missing; no much larger clone stands one base away.

The TCR originated in a newborn girl in good health. Source material: cord blood.

The CDR3 in this case is CASKGVLYEQYF. The DNA sequence is given as TGTGCCAGCAAGGGGGTACTCTACGAGCAGTACTTC. This chain joins TRBV2 to TRBJ2-7, and the D gene may be TRBD1, 6 bases matching. CDR1 and CDR2, looked up from the germline V gene, are SNHLY and FYNNEI. Trimming removed 7 bases from V and 3 bases from J, leaving 10 bases between the germline ends. Inclusive of the bounding cysteine and phenylalanine, the CDR3 is 12 residues long. Here the CDR3 DNA is all that survives: 36 bases in frame from base 1. With the portions outside the CDR3 filled from the reference TRBV2 and TRBJ2-7 genes, the complete variable region becomes EPEVTQTPSHQVTQMGQEVILRCVPISNHLYFYWYRQILGQKVEFLVSFYNNEISEKSEIFDDQFSVERPDGSNFTLKIRSTKLEDSAMYFCASKGVLYEQYFGPGTRLTVT.